This TCR beta chain derives from a study of blood T cell repertoires in COVID-19. The method was immunoSEQ multiplex PCR; TCRdb's version includes in-frame clones alone and lacks a portion of them. The sample records 150,000 to 200,000 clones, over 80% being singletons. With respect to this clone: Within the sample, other DNA sequences also encode this same CDR3.

Germline V gene sequence: CDR1 SGDLS, CDR2 YYNGEE. V lost 0 bases to trimming and J lost 5 bases, with 9 bases between them. This CDR3 has 14 amino acids. Sample: PBMCs or T cells enriched from blood (not recorded which). This sequence joins TRBV9 and TRBJ1-5; a possible D gene is TRBD1 (5 bases). This sequence was found in a man between 65 and 85 years old who had been exposed to COVID-19. CDR3 in amino acids: CASSVEGGDQPQHF. DNA for the CDR3: TGTGCCAGCAGCGTAGAGGGAGGGGATCAGCCCCAGCATTTT.